A single sample is the source of the 27 T cell receptor beta chains below, sequenced in a study of tumor-infiltrating lymphocytes in primary liver carcinoma. Both RNA and DNA were isolated together from around 18-30 mg of bulk tissue that had not been sorted. Using a constant-region primer together with ProtoScript II reverse transcriptase, TCR beta cDNA was made from roughly 540 ng of total RNA. Nested multiplex PCR, run for three rounds with slightly modified ARM-PCR, yielded TCR beta libraries. Use of TRBV1-TRBV30 forward primers with a C-beta reverse primer characterized the first two PCR rounds, which lasted around 9 cycles each. TCRdb reprocessed the multiplex PCR reads via MiXCR and lists one record per CDR3 protein. The sample consists of about 120,000 distinct CDR3 sequences, about two thirds of them appearing once. The sequencing sample was made of tumor-adjacent normal liver tissue. These receptors all stem from a woman aged 55-70 years with primary liver carcinoma and hepatitis B virus infection.

In regard to this clonotype: A junction boundary mismatches the germline segment, possibly from a read error. The V and J genes are TRBV6-5 and TRBJ2-1; 12 positions match TRBD1. Germline loops: CDR1 MNHEY, CDR2 SVGAGI. The CDR3 runs to 20 residues. CDR3 nucleotide sequence: TGTGCCAGCAGTTACTCGACACGTTCCGGGACAGGGGGCTCCTACAAAGAGCGGTTCTTC. This gives the protein CASSYSTRSGTGGSYKERFF.

A note on this clonotype: One junction end does not reproduce the germline sequence, and a read error may be involved. The chain is built from TRBV11-2 and TRBJ2-1; 7 positions agree with TRBD2. This CDR3 has 16 amino acids. Germline CDR1 reads SGHAT; CDR2 reads FQNNGV. The CDR3 sequence is CASSFGLGGPWNEQFF. CDR3 DNA: TGCGCCAGCAGCTTCGGTTTGGGAGGGCCATGGAATGAGCAGTTCTTC. Variable domain in full (rest from reference TRBV11-2 and TRBJ2-1): EAGVAQSPRYKIIEKRQSVAFWCNPISGHATLYWYQQILGQGPKLLIQFQNNGVVDDSQLPKDRFSAERLKGVDSTLKIQPAKLEDSAVYLCASSFGLGGPWNEQFFGPGTRLTVL.

Here the CDR3 reads CASSPPWRGGGTGAFF. The CDR3 DNA is TGTGCCAGCAGCCCACCCTGGAGGGGTGGGGGCACCGGAGCTTTCTTT. The V and J genes are TRBV6-5 and TRBJ1-1; possibly TRBD1 for D (6 bases). The CDR3 length is 16 residues. CDR1 is MNHEY and CDR2 is SVGAGI in the germline V gene. Trimming pared 6 bases from V and 10 bases from J, leaving 27 bases between.

This clonotype was recorded once. Because it lacks the conserved phenylalanine or tryptophan at the end, this CDR3 is likely a read error. The chain employs TRBV6-1 and TRBJ2-1; possible D gene TRBD2, 6 bases. The ends were cut back, 3 bases at V and 9 bases at J, with 18 bases in the middle. Germline lookup yields CDR1 MNHNS and CDR2 SASEGT. This CDR3 has 15 amino acids. CDR3 residues: CASSEGGSGVGEQFL. For the CDR3, the DNA is TGTGCCAGCAGTGAGGGGGGTAGCGGAGTGGGTGAGCAGTTCTTA.

Note on this clonotype: This CDR3 is missing its conserved last phenylalanine or tryptophan, likely due to a read error. No DNA is shown, since the ends of the CDR3 on it are uncertain; the CDR3 is the one TCRdb lists. The gene calls are TRBV11-2 and TRBJ2-1. CDR1 SGHAT and CDR2 FQNNGV come from the germline V gene. Inclusive of both ends, the CDR3 amounts to 12 amino acids. The CDR3 region is CASSLSKNEYFL.

This clonotype came up once. This chain uses TRBV29-1 with TRBJ2-5; D may be TRBD1 or TRBD2 (5 bases each). With 5 bases removed from V and 2 bases from J, the gap between germline ends came to 24 bases. This CDR3 is 17 amino acids long. Germline CDR1 is SQVTM and CDR2 is ANQGSEA. In nucleotides, the CDR3 is TGCAGCGTTATCTTCGGCGCGGGCCACCAGGGTCAAGAGACCCAGTACTTC. Residues: CSVIFGAGHQGQETQYF.

Regarding this clonotype: Germline and junction disagree at one end, which may indicate a read error. This sequence joins TRBV28 and TRBJ2-1, with TRBD2 matching 7 bases. The germline CDR1 and CDR2 sequences are MDHEN and SYDVKM. CDR3 length: 15 residues. The CDR3 DNA reads as TGTGCCAGCAGTCCGCGGGAGTCGCCCTATAATGAGCAGTTCTTC. Translation gives CASSPRESPYNEQFF.

The gene calls are TRBV11-2 and TRBJ2-2, with 10 bases identical to TRBD2. Losses at the gene ends were 5 bases for V and 6 bases for J; bases not matched to a gene: 9. Germline assignment: CDR1 SGHAT and CDR2 FQNNGV. This CDR3 contains 16 residues. This CDR3 reads CASSTTRSGRSGELFF. The DNA of the CDR3 is TGTGCCAGCAGCACGACACGTAGCGGGAGGTCCGGGGAGCTGTTTTTT.

The J gene is TRBJ2-5, the V gene TRBV29-1, with 7 nucleotides matching TRBD1. Germline CDR1 is SQVTM and CDR2 is ANQGSEA. This CDR3 comprises 13 residues. V shed 6 bases, J shed 5 bases, and the junction held 9 bases outside the gene matches. The CDR3, as DNA: TGCAGCGTCGGAATAGGGGGCAGTGAGACCCAGTACTTC. Encoded protein: CSVGIGGSETQYF.

V usage is TRBV2 and J usage is TRBJ2-7; TRBD2 is a possible D gene (6 bases). Looked up from germline, CDR1 is SNHLY and CDR2 is FYNNEI. With 3 bases removed from V and 7 bases from J, the gap between germline ends came to 19 bases. The CDR3 extends over 15 amino acids. The CDR3 loop is CASSDRGSRIHEQYF. The CDR3 DNA follows: TGTGCCAGCAGTGATCGGGGGAGTCGGATCCATGAGCAGTACTTC.

For this clonotype: A read error may produce the germline difference seen at one junction end. The chain recombines TRBV28 with TRBJ2-7; 9 positions agree with TRBD2. Germline CDR1 is MDHEN and CDR2 is SYDVKM. The CDR3 runs 15 residues. The CDR3 bases are TGTGCCAGCAGTCTTCCAGCGGGAGGAGGGTACGACCAGTACTTC. Encoded protein: CASSLPAGGGYDQYF.

This clonotype was seen many times. A much larger clone differs from this one at a single base, so this may be a read error. The genes are TRBV29-1 and TRBJ2-2, with a weak D call TRBD1 (7 bases). V lost 4 bases and J 5 bases, leaving 14 bases between the germline ends. CDR1 and CDR2 (germline): SQVTM, ANQGSEA. This CDR3 region has 14 residues. DNA for the CDR3: TGCAGCGTTGTCAGCAGGGGGGTTACCGGGGAGCTGTTTTTT. This encodes CSVVSRGVTGELFF.

The chain employs TRBV6-1 and TRBJ2-7; D gene uncertain. This CDR3 contains 14 residues. From germline, CDR1 is MNHNS and CDR2 SASEGT. V was pared by 7 bases and J by 0 bases, with 13 bases between. CDR3 coding DNA: TGTGCCAGCAAGGATAGGCCGGGCTCCTACGAGCAGTACTTC. Protein sequence: CASKDRPGSYEQYF.

A word on this clonotype: An end of the junction differs from the germline gene, which may be a read error. The chain uses TRBV13 and TRBJ2-7, with 10 nucleotides matching TRBD2. CDR3 length: 15 amino acids. Germline loops: CDR1 PRHDT, CDR2 FYEKMQ (reference sequence). CDR3 bases: TGTGCCAGTAGCTCCCGGACTAGCGGACCCTACGAGCGGTACTTC. Translating gives CASSSRTSGPYERYF.

Comments on this clonotype: This CDR3 is missing its conserved last phenylalanine or tryptophan, likely due to a read error. The chain links TRBV5-6 to TRBJ1-4, with 7 nucleotides matching TRBD1. This CDR3 spans 15 amino acids. Germline CDR1 reads SGHDT; CDR2 reads YYEEEE. The trim removed 4 bases at V and 8 bases at J, leaving 11 bases unmatched. Written as DNA, the CDR3 is TGTGCCAGCAGCCCGCAGACAGGGCGCCACGAAAAACTGTTTCTT. This translates into CASSPQTGRHEKLFL.

The V call is TRBV7-9, the J call TRBJ1-5; 9 nucleotides align to TRBD1. V was pared by 6 bases and J by 5 bases, with 8 bases of the junction left unmatched. Per the germline V gene, CDR1 is SEHNR and CDR2 is FQNEAQ (reference sequence). The CDR3 contains 15 residues. The CDR3 protein is CASSFVGQGHQPQHF. For the CDR3, the DNA is TGTGCCAGCAGTTTTGTGGGACAGGGTCATCAGCCCCAGCATTTT. The full variable domain, in which reference TRBV7-9 and TRBJ1-5 provide the parts outside the CDR3, is DTGVSQNPRHKITKRGQNVTFRCDPISEHNRLYWYRQTLGQGPEFLTYFQNEAQLEKSRLLSDRFSAERPKGSFSTLEIQRTEQGDSAMYLCASSFVGQGHQPQHFGDGTRLSIL.

With regard to this clonotype: With a much larger clone just one base away, this may be a read error. This sequence joins TRBV28 and TRBJ2-1; 7 nucleotides match TRBD2. The CDR3 sequence is 17 residues long. The germline CDR1 and CDR2 sequences are MDHEN and SYDVKM. The ends lost 4 bases at V and 6 bases at J; junction bases unmatched: 15. The CDR3 spells CASSSPASGEVANEQFF. The CDR3 DNA reads as TGTGCCAGCAGTTCTCCCGCGAGCGGGGAGGTGGCCAATGAGCAGTTCTTC.

This clonotype was detected ten times or more. The chain uses TRBV28 and TRBJ1-5, with D possibly matching TRBD1 (6 bases). V shed 6 bases and J shed 6 bases, with 15 bases lying between them. The CDR3 loop spans 14 amino acids. CDR1 MDHEN and CDR2 SYDVKM come from the germline V gene. CDR3 nucleotide sequence: TGTGCCAGCAGCCTCGGGGGGCGAGGTCAGCCCCAGCATTTT. Its protein product is CASSLGGRGQPQHF.

Worth noting for this clonotype: This likely comes from a read error, as the CDR3 has no conserved phenylalanine or tryptophan at its end. The chain has TRBV6-5 and TRBJ2-3; D call uncertain. The CDR3 contains 14 residues. The V gene lost 5 bases and the J gene lost 4 bases, with 13 bases spanning the gap. Germline CDR1 is MNHEY and CDR2 is SVGAGI. The DNA for the CDR3 is TGTGCCAGCAGTCAGACCGGGTTGGCAGATACGCAGTATTTA. It encodes CASSQTGLADTQYL.

A note on this clonotype: The junction does not match germline at one end; this may be a read error. This rearrangement joins TRBV11-3 to TRBJ2-7; 7 bases agree with TRBD1. Germline values: CDR1 SGHNT, CDR2 YENEEA. This CDR3 is 14 amino acids long. The CDR3 region has the DNA TGTGCCAGTAGCATGACCGGGACAGCCTACGAGCAATACTTC. It yields the protein CASSMTGTAYEQYF.

This clonotype has a count of ten or more. The chain uses TRBV7-8 and TRBJ1-2; D possibly corresponds to TRBD1 (6 bases). The CDR3 contains 16 residues. Germline loops: CDR1 SGHVS, CDR2 FQNEAQ. V was trimmed by 2 bases and J by 4 bases, leaving 17 bases between them. The CDR3 loop reads CASSLNRVESGYGYTF. CDR3 coding DNA: TGTGCCAGCAGCTTAAACAGGGTGGAAAGCGGCTATGGCTACACCTTC. The variable domain in full, with the rest retrieved from reference TRBV7-8 and TRBJ1-2, is GAGVSQSPRYKVAKRGQDVALRCDPISGHVSLFWYQQALGQGPEFLTYFQNEAQLDKSGLPSDRFFAERPEGSVSTLKIQRTQQEDSAVYLCASSLNRVESGYGYTFGSGTRLTVV.

As for this clonotype: Given the absence of the conserved phenylalanine or tryptophan at the CDR3 end, a read error is likely. The CDR3 nucleotides read TGCAGCGCTCGGACAGGGAACACCGGGGAGCTGTTTTCT. Translating gives CSARTGNTGELFS. The rearrangement uses TRBV29-1 and TRBJ2-2; 7 bases are a match to TRBD1. Germline lookup yields CDR1 SQVTM and CDR2 ANQGSEA. This CDR3 has 13 residues. The V segment lost 7 bases and the J segment 1 base; nucleotides outside the gene matches: 3.

The rearrangement links TRBV2 to TRBJ2-7, with 11 bases lining up with TRBD1. The trim removed 9 bases at V and 0 bases at J, leaving 10 bases unmatched. The CDR3 extends over 16 amino acids. Per germline, CDR1 SNHLY and CDR2 FYNNEI. The CDR3 region is CARHGQGAVSSYEQYF. The CDR3, as DNA: TGTGCCAGACACGGACAGGGGGCTGTCAGCTCCTACGAGCAGTACTTC.

As for this clonotype: At one of its ends the junction is not consistent with the germline gene, which may arise from a read error. The chain uses TRBV11-2 and TRBJ2-1; perhaps TRBD1 as D (5 bases). The CDR3 covers 16 residues. Germline CDR1 SGHAT, CDR2 FQNNGV. The CDR3 region has the DNA TGTGCCAACAGCTTAGATCTAACGGGTAGGGGCGACGAGCAGTTCTTC. Its protein product is CANSLDLTGRGDEQFF.

A remark on this clonotype: Just one base apart from a much larger clone, this may be a read error. The chain uses TRBV7-9 and TRBJ1-2; D not certain. This CDR3 has 12 amino acids. Germline V lookup: CDR1 SEHNR, CDR2 FQNEAQ (reference sequence). CDR3 sequence: CASTLASYGYTF. DNA for the CDR3: TGTGCCAGCACCTTAGCCAGCTATGGCTACACCTTC.

As regards this clonotype: Compared with germline, one end of the junction differs, possibly owing to a read error. The chain joins TRBV11-2 to TRBJ2-1; 7 positions agree with TRBD1. This CDR3 is 16 amino acids long. The germline gives CDR1 SGHAT, CDR2 FQNNGV. CDR3 nucleotide sequence: TGTACCAGCAGCTTGAGGCGACAGGGTAGGGTGAATGAGCAGTTCTTT. Protein: CTSSLRRQGRVNEQFF.

This clonotype was observed many times. The chain employs TRBV5-4 and TRBJ2-5, with a possible D match to TRBD2 (6 bases). With 4 bases removed from V and 7 bases from J, the gap between germline ends came to 20 bases. The CDR3 length is 15 residues. Germline V gene data show CDR1 as SGHNT and CDR2 as YYREEE (reference sequence). The CDR3 DNA reads as TGTGCCAGCAGCAAAGCTTGGGGGGTGTCAGCGACCCAGTACTTC. This codes for CASSKAWGVSATQYF.